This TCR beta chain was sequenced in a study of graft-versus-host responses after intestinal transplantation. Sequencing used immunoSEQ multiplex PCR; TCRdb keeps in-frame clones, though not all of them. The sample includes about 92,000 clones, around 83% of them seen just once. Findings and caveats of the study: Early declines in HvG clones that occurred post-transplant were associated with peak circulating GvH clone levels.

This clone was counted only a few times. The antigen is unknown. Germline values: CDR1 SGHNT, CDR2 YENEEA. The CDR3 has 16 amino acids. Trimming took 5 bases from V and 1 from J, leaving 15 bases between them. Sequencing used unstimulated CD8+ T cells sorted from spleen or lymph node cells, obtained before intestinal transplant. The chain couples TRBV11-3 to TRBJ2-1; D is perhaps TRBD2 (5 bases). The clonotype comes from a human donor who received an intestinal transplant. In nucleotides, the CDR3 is TGTGCCAGCAGCCTCGTGGAGGCAGCGTCCTACAATGAGCAGTTCTTC. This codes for CASSLVEAASYNEQFF.